This TCR beta chain appears in the sequencing data of a study of beta chain features in type 1 diabetes. This clone was counted a few times. Its antigen is not known. Every isolated RNA sample was fully reverse transcribed, so sequencing captured expressed TCRB transcripts. The repertoire was sequenced with immunoSEQ multiplex PCR; TCRdb's copy has only in-frame clones and lacks some. The sample carries around 310,000 clones, approximately 11% recorded once. General observations from the study: It was among patients, rather than healthy donors, that naive, central memory and Treg TCRB repertoires appeared more similar.

Per the germline V gene, CDR1 is MGHRA and CDR2 is YSYEKL. The CDR3 sequence is 11 residues long. V lost 1 base and J 7 bases, leaving 4 bases between the germline ends. This clonotype was obtained from a woman aged 25 to 39 in good health. Sequencing used naive CD4+ T cells from blood. The chain recombines TRBV4-1 with TRBJ1-2, with D unresolved. The chain's CDR3 is CASSQGLGYTF. The CDR3 nucleotides are TGCGCCAGCAGCCAAGGGCTTGGCTACACCTTC.